These 15 T cell receptor beta chains originate from one sample sequenced in a study of T-cell reconstitution after alpha-beta-depleted transplantation in children. Unique molecular identifiers were incorporated during preparation of the TCRbeta library. TCRdb called the PCR reads again in MiXCR, with one record for every CDR3 protein. The sample includes some 290,000 distinct CDR3 sequences, approximately 23% of them seen just once. This specimen consisted of PBMCs, mostly from graft donor cells, obtained 180 days after TCRalphabeta/CD19-depleted stem cell transplant. The receptors were gathered from a male patient younger than 18 who had a stem cell transplant for acute lymphoblastic leukemia, so the T cells may come from the graft donor.

In its sample, this clonotype was seen a few times. The chain joins TRBV13 to TRBJ2-7, with D uncertain. The V end was cut by 7 bases, the J end by 0 bases, with 10 bases between. Looked up from germline, CDR1 is PRHDT and CDR2 is FYEKMQ (reference sequence). This CDR3 has 13 residues. The CDR3 DNA reads as TGTGCCAGCACCGACGGCCTCTCCTACGAGCAGTACTTC. It codes for CASTDGLSYEQYF.

This clonotype was seen only a few times. The genes are TRBV24-1 and TRBJ2-5; D might be TRBD1 (6 bases). The V and J ends lost 4 bases and 4 bases respectively, with 12 bases between them. CDR3 length: 14 amino acids. The germline gives CDR1 KGHDR, CDR2 SFDVKD. This CDR3 reads CATSDPGQSETQYF. Here the CDR3 DNA reads TGTGCCACCAGTGACCCTGGACAGTCAGAGACCCAGTACTTC.

In its sample, this clonotype was seen a few times. This rearrangement joins TRBV9 to TRBJ2-2, with a weak D call TRBD2 (6 bases). V shed 0 bases and J shed 4 bases, with 7 bases lying between them. The V gene's germline CDR1 is SGDLS and CDR2 YYNGEE. The CDR3 extends over 14 amino acids. In nucleotides, the CDR3 is TGTGCCAGCAGCGTAGGGGGGGTCACCGGGGAGCTGTTTTTT. This translates into CASSVGGVTGELFF.

Only a few counts were recorded for this clonotype. The V gene is TRBV7-2, the J gene TRBJ2-1; D perhaps matches TRBD1 (5 bases). Trimming shortened V by 7 bases and J by 0 bases, and 10 bases separated the two germline ends. Per the germline V gene, CDR1 is SGHTA and CDR2 is FQGNSA. The CDR3 loop spans 14 amino acids. CDR3 sequence reads: CASKGSLSYNEQFF. DNA of the CDR3: TGTGCCAGCAAGGGGTCACTCTCCTACAATGAGCAGTTCTTC.

The chain recombines TRBV5-6 with TRBJ2-7; D gene ambiguous. Trimming removed 0 bases at V and 3 bases at J, with 10 bases between. CDR3 size: 14 residues. Germline V CDR1 and CDR2: SGHDT, YYEEEE. CDR3 in amino acids: CASSLATSIYEQYF. The CDR3 DNA reads TGTGCCAGCAGCTTGGCCACGTCGATCTACGAGCAGTACTTC.

The CDR3 loop reads CASSLALGAYEQYF. The CDR3 DNA reads TGTGCCAGCAGCTTAGCCCTGGGGGCCTACGAGCAGTACTTC. This chain uses TRBV7-8 with TRBJ2-7; D assignment may be TRBD1 or TRBD2 (5 bases each). Trimming shortened V by 0 bases and J by 2 bases, and 8 bases separated the two germline ends. This CDR3 contains 14 residues. The germline gives CDR1 SGHVS, CDR2 FQNEAQ.

The chain joins TRBV9 to TRBJ1-1; TRBD1 is a possible D gene (5 bases). The CDR3 has 14 residues. Looked up from germline, CDR1 is SGDLS and CDR2 is YYNGEE. V was cut by 2 bases and J by 1 base, with 9 bases left in between. The CDR3 region has the DNA TGTGCCAGCAGCGTGGCGACAGCGAACACTGAAGCTTTCTTT. Its protein is CASSVATANTEAFF.

This clonotype was seen a few times. V is TRBV4-1 and J is TRBJ2-3; 7 nucleotides agree with TRBD2. Trimming at V came to 0 bases and at J to 4 bases, leaving 10 bases not matched to a gene. Germline V gene data show CDR1 as MGHRA and CDR2 as YSYEKL. The CDR3 is 17 amino acids. CDR3 bases: TGCGCCAGCAGCCAAGAGGTGGGGAGGGCCTGGGCAGATACGCAGTATTTT. Amino acids: CASSQEVGRAWADTQYF.

The chain couples TRBV20-1 to TRBJ2-4; D could derive from TRBD1 or TRBD2 (5 bases each). Germline loops: CDR1 DFQATT, CDR2 SNEGSKA (reference sequence). This CDR3 comprises 15 residues. The V gene lost 4 bases and the J gene lost 1 base, with 14 bases spanning the gap. The CDR3 protein is CSAKEMGPAKNIQYF. The CDR3 DNA is TGCAGTGCTAAAGAAATGGGACCGGCCAAAAACATTCAGTACTTC.

This clonotype was seen a handful of times. This sequence joins TRBV11-3 and TRBJ2-3, with D possibly being TRBD2 (6 bases). CDR1 is SGHNT and CDR2 is YENEEA in the germline V gene. V was shortened by 5 bases and J by 8 bases, with 17 bases between the two germline ends. The CDR3 consists of 14 residues. The CDR3 reads CASSLGTGGVTQYF. CDR3 DNA: TGTGCCAGCAGCCTCGGTACCGGCGGGGTTACGCAGTATTTT.

The rearrangement links TRBV7-8 to TRBJ2-5; D is unclear. V dropped 1 base and J dropped 5 bases, with 8 bases sitting between them. Germline V lookup: CDR1 SGHVS, CDR2 FQNEAQ. CDR3 length: 13 residues. CDR3 sequence: CASSLGIMETQYF. The DNA of the CDR3 is TGTGCCAGCAGCTTAGGAATTATGGAGACCCAGTACTTC.

This clonotype has only a few counts. The chain has TRBV18 and TRBJ2-7, with 8 bases identical to TRBD1. Germline loops: CDR1 KGHSH, CDR2 LQKENI. Trimming removed 4 bases from V and 6 bases from J; junction bases left unmatched: 5. This CDR3 spans 13 amino acids. The CDR3 sequence: CASSRQGAGEQYF. The CDR3 region has the DNA TGTGCCAGCTCACGGCAGGGGGCTGGCGAGCAGTACTTC.

The chain is built from TRBV2 and TRBJ2-7; D not resolved. V was cut by 3 bases and J by 4 bases, with 4 bases left in between. This CDR3 comprises 11 residues. Germline CDR1 and CDR2: SNHLY and FYNNEI. In DNA form, the CDR3 reads TGTGCCAGCAGTGATCAATACGAGCAGTACTTC. Protein product: CASSDQYEQYF. The full variable domain, in which reference TRBV2 and TRBJ2-7 provide the parts outside the CDR3, is EPEVTQTPSHQVTQMGQEVILRCVPISNHLYFYWYRQILGQKVEFLVSFYNNEISEKSEIFDDQFSVERPDGSNFTLKIRSTKLEDSAMYFCASSDQYEQYFGPGTRLTVT.

This sequence joins TRBV4-1 and TRBJ2-5, with D perhaps TRBD2 (6 bases). Trimming removed 5 bases at V and 7 bases at J, with 17 bases between. This CDR3 spans 14 amino acids. In germline, CDR1 is MGHRA, CDR2 YSYEKL. The CDR3 loop reads CASSGTGGWGTQYF. Here the CDR3 DNA reads TGCGCCAGCAGCGGGACTGGGGGTTGGGGGACCCAGTACTTC.

A few counts support this clonotype. This rearrangement joins TRBV24-1 to TRBJ2-3; D gene ambiguous. This CDR3 contains 16 residues. Germline CDR1 reads KGHDR; CDR2 reads SFDVKD. V was shortened by 1 base and J by 3 bases, with 13 bases between the two germline ends. The CDR3: CATSDLSGDGTDTQYF. CDR3 DNA sequence: TGTGCCACCAGTGATTTAAGTGGAGATGGGACAGATACGCAGTATTTT.